This is a list of T cell receptor beta chains from one sample in a study of cytomegalovirus exposure and HLA in healthy donors. This table comes from immunoSEQ multiplex PCR, and its TCRdb copy is limited to in-frame clones, with some not included. Among about 200,000 clones listed, about 13% were seen once. The specimen was PBMCs. The origin of the receptors is a man aged 45-60 years in good health and CMV-seropositive. Each CDR3 is given with its conserved first and last residue. The order of the fields is D gene, V gene, clone size, J gene, CDR3 protein, CDR3 DNA. D genes are given only for firm matches. A clone size is listed for some rows: how often the clone was seen (once, few, many), or a class if it is expanded.

NA,TRBV28,few,TRBJ2-3,CASSQSVDTQYF,TGTGCCAGCAGTCAGAGCGTAGATACGCAGTATTTT
NA,TRBV29-1,few,TRBJ1-2,CSVEGGQDLYGYTF,TGCAGCGTTGAAGGGGGGCAGGATCTCTATGGCTACACCTTC
TRBD2,TRBV11-2,NA,TRBJ2-2,CASSPSGGSFTGELFF,TGTGCCAGCAGCCCTAGCGGGGGATCATTCACCGGGGAGCTGTTTTTT
NA,TRBV14,NA,TRBJ1-4,CASSQGARGEKLFF,TGTGCCAGCAGCCAGGGGGCGCGTGGCGAAAAACTGTTTTTT
NA,TRBV13,NA,TRBJ2-2,CASSLMSTGNTGELFF,TGTGCCAGCAGCTTGATGTCAACAGGAAACACCGGGGAGCTGTTTTTT
TRBD1,TRBV6-5,few,TRBJ1-6,CASRPPTGTNSPLHF,TGTGCCAGCAGACCTCCGACAGGGACGAATTCACCCCTCCACTTT
NA,TRBV7-8,NA,TRBJ2-7,CASSLASSGNPYEQYF,TGTGCCAGCAGCTTAGCTAGTTCAGGGAACCCCTACGAGCAGTACTTC
NA,TRBV5-6,NA,TRBJ1-2,CASSPSFNYGYTF,TGTGCCAGCAGCCCTTCCTTTAACTATGGCTACACCTTC
NA,TRBV27,NA,TRBJ2-5,CASSLYGETQYF,TGTGCCAGCAGTTTATACGGAGAGACCCAGTACTTC
NA,TRBV7-9,few,TRBJ2-6,CASSLSGLGANVLTF,TGTGCCAGCAGCTTATCTGGGCTAGGGGCCAACGTCCTGACTTTC
NA,TRBV7-2,few,TRBJ1-2,CASSRRDGLPVDTF,TGTGCCAGCAGCCGCCGGGATGGGTTGCCCGTCGACACCTTC
NA,TRBV6-5,few,TRBJ2-2,CASSYNRASTGELFF,TGTGCCAGCAGTTACAACAGGGCAAGCACCGGGGAGCTGTTTTTT
NA,TRBV5-6,NA,TRBJ1-1,CASSLGTVDTEAFF,TGTGCCAGCAGCTTGGGGACAGTAGACACTGAAGCTTTCTTT
NA,TRBV7-2,NA,TRBJ1-1,CASSQRMNTEAFF,TGTGCCAGCAGCCAGCGGATGAACACTGAAGCTTTCTTT
TRBD2,TRBV28,few,TRBJ2-5,CASSLGLAHQETQYF,TGTGCCAGCAGTCTCGGACTAGCTCACCAAGAGACCCAGTACTTC
TRBD1,TRBV14,NA,TRBJ1-1,CASSQRDRGLMNTEAFF,TGTGCCAGCAGCCAAAGGGACAGGGGATTAATGAACACTGAAGCTTTCTTT
NA,TRBV7-3,few,TRBJ2-7,CASSLTGSPPYEQYF,TGTGCCAGCAGCTTGACAGGCTCGCCCCCCTACGAGCAGTACTTC
TRBD2,TRBV6-5,NA,TRBJ2-3,CASSYSGLAYTDTQYF,TGTGCCAGCAGTTACTCGGGACTAGCTTACACAGATACGCAGTATTTT
NA,TRBV29-1,NA,TRBJ1-4,CSVEDRRDEKLFF,TGCAGCGTTGAAGATAGGAGAGACGAAAAACTGTTTTTT
NA,TRBV4-1,NA,TRBJ1-5,CASSRETGSGQPQHF,TGCGCCAGCAGCCGGGAAACAGGGTCTGGGCAGCCCCAGCATTTT
TRBD1,TRBV6-5,NA,TRBJ2-1,CASSYSRTGTEQFF,TGTGCCAGCAGTTACTCTAGGACAGGGACTGAGCAGTTCTTC
TRBD1,TRBV11-3,few,TRBJ2-7,CASSLDIPGQGSYEQYF,TGTGCCAGCAGCTTAGATATACCGGGACAGGGGTCCTACGAGCAGTACTTC
TRBD2,TRBV5-5,once,TRBJ2-1,CASSSGLAGGRAYNEQFF,TGTGCCAGCAGCTCGGGACTAGCGGGGGGAAGGGCCTACAATGAGCAGTTCTTC
NA,TRBV2,NA,TRBJ1-5,CATGERGGSNQHQHF,TGTGCCACAGGGGAGAGGGGGGGAAGCAATCAGCACCAGCATTTT
TRBD1,TRBV6-6,NA,TRBJ1-5,CASSRRQGGQPQHF,TGTGCCAGCAGCCGTCGACAGGGCGGTCAGCCCCAGCATTTT
TRBD2,TRBV7-2,NA,TRBJ2-3,CASSLLAAGTDTQYF,TGTGCCAGCAGCCTACTAGCGGCCGGCACAGATACGCAGTATTTT
NA,TRBV11-2,few,TRBJ2-3,CASSLTTGPKTDTQYF,TGTGCCAGCAGCTTGACAACAGGGCCCAAGACAGATACGCAGTATTTT
NA,TRBV2,few,TRBJ1-1,CASWRSGGAFF,TGTGCCAGCTGGCGCTCCGGGGGAGCTTTCTTT
NA,TRBV29-1,NA,TRBJ1-1,CSVRGMNTEAFF,TGCAGCGTTCGAGGGATGAACACTGAAGCTTTCTTT
NA,TRBV2,NA,TRBJ2-1,CASREGGQRYNEQFF,TGTGCCAGCAGGGAGGGGGGACAGCGCTACAATGAGCAGTTCTTC
TRBD1,TRBV2,few,TRBJ1-2,CASTGQPMKGYTF,TGTGCCAGCACGGGACAGCCCATGAAAGGCTACACCTTC
TRBD2,TRBV6-5,NA,TRBJ2-3,CASSQGLAPDTQYF,TGTGCCAGCAGCCAGGGACTAGCCCCAGATACGCAGTATTTT
NA,TRBV25-1,few,TRBJ1-4,CASSDAGRANEKLFF,TGTGCCAGCAGTGACGCGGGACGGGCTAATGAAAAACTGTTTTTT
NA,TRBV2,NA,TRBJ2-1,CASSEGRDNEQFF,TGTGCCAGCAGTGAAGGACGGGACAATGAGCAGTTCTTC
NA,TRBV4-3,NA,TRBJ1-2,CASSQEGRDTHSGYTF,TGCGCCAGCAGCCAGGAAGGGAGGGACACCCACAGTGGCTACACCTTC
NA,TRBV28,NA,TRBJ1-1,CASSLRLRNTEAFF,TGTGCCAGCAGTCTTCGACTGAGGAACACTGAAGCTTTCTTT
TRBD1,TRBV7-6,NA,TRBJ1-6,CASSLEAGGIDSPLHF,TGTGCCAGCAGCCTAGAGGCAGGGGGCATAGATTCACCCCTCCACTTT
NA,TRBV5-4,few,TRBJ2-5,CASIKRGGDSVETQYF,TGTGCCAGCATCAAGAGGGGGGGCGATTCGGTGGAGACCCAGTACTTC
NA,TRBV11-3,NA,TRBJ1-1,CASSLPTTGTEAFF,TGTGCCAGCAGCTTACCCACCACGGGGACTGAAGCTTTCTTT
TRBD2,TRBV11-2,NA,TRBJ2-5,CASSLMSVPAGGTQYF,TGTGCCAGCAGCTTAATGAGCGTGCCAGCGGGGGGGACCCAGTACTTC
NA,TRBV19,few,TRBJ1-5,CASSINQGVPSNQPQHF,TGTGCCAGTAGTATCAACCAGGGTGTTCCCAGCAATCAGCCCCAGCATTTT
TRBD2,TRBV7-2,NA,TRBJ2-7,CASSLAASGDYEQYF,TGTGCCAGCAGCTTAGCGGCTAGCGGGGACTACGAGCAGTACTTC
TRBD1,TRBV11-2,NA,TRBJ2-3,CASSRQGLFTDTQYF,TGTGCCAGCAGCCGACAGGGGCTCTTCACAGATACGCAGTATTTT
NA,TRBV6-6,once,TRBJ1-3,CASREAGNTIYF,TGTGCCAGCAGGGAGGCTGGAAACACCATATATTTT
TRBD1,TRBV28,few,TRBJ1-5,CASSYTGAVENQPQHF,TGTGCCAGCAGCTATACAGGGGCAGTCGAGAATCAGCCCCAGCATTTT
NA,TRBV18,NA,TRBJ1-2,CASSPQGDYGYTF,TGTGCCAGCTCACCACAGGGGGACTATGGCTACACCTTC